This passage covers 21 T cell receptor beta chains from one sample sequenced in a study of diagnostic markers for celiac disease. After re-calling the reads, TCRdb lists one entry per CDR3 protein, DNA absent. The record lists about 5,600 distinct CDR3 sequences, of which the ten most abundant hold around 6.4%. The material sequenced was either unsorted cells or a sorted T cell fraction (not recorded which). These receptors came from a human donor. This table probably holds off-target reads from a library built for another chain.

This rearrangement joins TRBV2 to TRBJ1-5; absent DNA, TCRdb's TRBD1 call cannot be checked. This CDR3 region has 17 residues. The germline V gene encodes CDR1 SNHLY and CDR2 FYNNEI. This chain's CDR3 is CASSLHRDSHRLQPQHF.

The V gene is TRBV20-1, the J gene TRBJ1-6. The CDR3 covers 17 residues. Germline CDR1 and CDR2: DFQATT and SNEGSKA (reference sequence). CDR3 sequence reads: CSARDIGKSSYNSPLHF.

The chain couples TRBV6-1 to TRBJ1-1. This CDR3 has 12 residues. Germline-derived CDR1 and CDR2 are MNHNS and SASEGT. The CDR3 here is CASISGPPEAFF.

The rearrangement joins TRBV30 to TRBJ2-1. The CDR3 totals 11 residues. Per the germline V gene, CDR1 is GTSNPN and CDR2 is SVGIG (reference sequence). The CDR3 sequence is CAWWSYNEQFF.

J is TRBJ2-3 and V is TRBV30; lacking DNA, the TRBD2 call made by TCRdb goes unchecked. This CDR3 is built from 14 residues. CDR1 and CDR2 from the germline V gene are GTSNPN and SVGIG (reference sequence). Here the CDR3 reads CAWDRGGSTDTQYF.

The J gene is TRBJ1-1, the V gene TRBV7-2; the TCRdb call, TRBD1, lacks DNA for checking. Per germline, CDR1 SGHTA and CDR2 FQGNSA. The CDR3 length is 13 residues. The CDR3 sequence is CASSLRADTEAFF.

The rearrangement joins TRBV20-1 to TRBJ2-1. The CDR3 is 13 residues long. Germline CDR1 is DFQATT and CDR2 is SNEGSKA (reference sequence). The CDR3 loop reads CSASYVTFNEQFF.

This clonotype counts as medium-sized by frequency. The gene calls are TRBV12-3 or TRBV12-4 and TRBJ1-1; TCRdb's D call of TRBD1 is untestable without DNA. This CDR3 contains 11 residues. CDR3 amino acids: CASSASGEAFF.

The V gene is TRBV9, the J gene TRBJ2-1; there is no DNA to check the TCRdb D call of TRBD2. Germline V gene lookup returns CDR1 SGDLS and CDR2 YYNGEE. This CDR3 has 15 amino acids. This chain's CDR3 is CASSTPSGGAGEQFF.

V is TRBV4-1 and J is TRBJ2-3; TCRdb returns TRBD2, unconfirmable since there is no DNA. Germline assignment: CDR1 MGHRA and CDR2 YSYEKL. This CDR3 comprises 14 residues. This CDR3 is CASSHPQAGDTQYF.

The chain uses TRBV20-1 and TRBJ2-1; the D call from TCRdb, TRBD1, cannot be confirmed without DNA. The V gene's germline CDR1 is DFQATT and CDR2 SNEGSKA (reference sequence). The CDR3 is made up of 14 amino acids. The CDR3 sequence is CSASRRGAGNEQFF.

The gene calls are TRBV19 and TRBJ1-2. CDR1 LNHDA and CDR2 SQIVND come from the germline V gene (reference sequence). CDR3 size: 14 residues. The CDR3 region is CASSMREAPYGYTF.

This clonotype is called medium-sized based on its frequency. V usage is TRBV10-3 and J usage is TRBJ1-2. The CDR3 consists of 16 residues. CDR1 and CDR2 from the germline V gene are ENHRY and SYGVKD. CDR3 sequence reads: CAISESRTATNYGYTF.

The rearrangement joins TRBV5-5 to TRBJ2-1; the D gene TCRdb calls, TRBD1, cannot be checked with no DNA. Germline V gives CDR1 SGHKS, CDR2 YYEKEE (reference sequence). The CDR3 runs to 16 residues. The CDR3 sequence is CASSSQMGTGKHEQFF.

This clonotype registers medium-sized (0.01 to 0.1%) by frequency. The chain carries TRBV25-1 and TRBJ2-3; no DNA is available, so the TRBD1 call from TCRdb remains unchecked. Germline CDR1 and CDR2: MGHDK and SYGVNS. CDR3 length equals 15 residues. CDR3: CASSELRGFTDTQYF. Combining the CDR3 with reference TRBV25-1 and TRBJ2-3 gives the whole variable domain EADIYQTPRYLVIGTGKKITLECSQTMGHDKMYWYQQDPGMELHLIHYSYGVNSTEKGDLSSESTVSRIRTEHFPLTLESARPSHTSQYLCASSELRGFTDTQYFGPGTRLTVL.

V usage is TRBV6-2 or TRBV6-3 and J usage is TRBJ1-2; as DNA is missing, the TRBD1 call by TCRdb cannot be tested. There are 15 residues in the CDR3. Germline loops: CDR1 MNHEY, CDR2 SVGEGT. CDR3 sequence: CASSASGRLIGGYTF.

The chain links TRBV18 to TRBJ2-2; the TCRdb D gene call, TRBD1, has no DNA to confirm it. The CDR3 is 15 amino acids. CDR1 and CDR2 from the germline V gene are KGHSH and LQKENI. CDR3 residues: CASSPWTASSGELFF.

The CDR3 protein is CASNWWGGELFF. This rearrangement joins TRBV12-3 or TRBV12-4 to TRBJ2-2. This CDR3 is built from 12 residues.

This chain joins TRBV7-2 and TRBJ1-2; there is no DNA to check the TCRdb D call of TRBD1. Germline V lookup: CDR1 SGHTA, CDR2 FQGNSA. The CDR3 totals 13 residues. CDR3 sequence reads: CASSTRTGEGYTF.

The chain uses TRBV7-2 and TRBJ2-3. The CDR3 consists of 12 residues. Germline values: CDR1 SGHTA, CDR2 FQGNSA. The CDR3 reads CASSTGMDTQYF.

V and J are TRBV12-5 and TRBJ1-2. The CDR3 covers 14 residues. The germline CDR1 and CDR2 sequences are LGHNT and FRNRAP. CDR3 amino acids: CASGSFAQSYGYTF.